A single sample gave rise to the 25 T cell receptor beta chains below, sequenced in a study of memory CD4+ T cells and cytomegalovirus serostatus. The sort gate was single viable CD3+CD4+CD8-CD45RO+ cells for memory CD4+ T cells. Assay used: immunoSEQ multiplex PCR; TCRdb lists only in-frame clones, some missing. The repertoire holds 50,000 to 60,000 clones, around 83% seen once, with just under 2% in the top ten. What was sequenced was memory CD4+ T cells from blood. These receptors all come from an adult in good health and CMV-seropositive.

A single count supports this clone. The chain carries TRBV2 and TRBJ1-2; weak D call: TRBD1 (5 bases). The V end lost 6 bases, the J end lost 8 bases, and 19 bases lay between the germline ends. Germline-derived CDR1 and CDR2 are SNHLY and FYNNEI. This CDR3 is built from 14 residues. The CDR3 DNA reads TGTGCCAGCAGACCCGACAGTCCTATGGGGGGCTACACCTTC. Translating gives CASRPDSPMGGYTF.

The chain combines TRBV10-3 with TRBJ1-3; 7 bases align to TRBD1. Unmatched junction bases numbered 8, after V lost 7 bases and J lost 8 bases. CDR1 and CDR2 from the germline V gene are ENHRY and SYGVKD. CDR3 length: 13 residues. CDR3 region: CAITQTGPDTIYF. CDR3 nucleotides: TGTGCCATCACCCAGACAGGGCCCGACACCATATATTTT.

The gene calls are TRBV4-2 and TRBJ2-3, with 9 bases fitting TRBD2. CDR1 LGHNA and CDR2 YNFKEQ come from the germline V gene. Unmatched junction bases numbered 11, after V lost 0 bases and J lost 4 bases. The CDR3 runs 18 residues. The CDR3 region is CASSQDRDSGRAADTQYF. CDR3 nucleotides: TGTGCCAGCAGCCAAGATCGCGATAGCGGGAGAGCGGCAGATACGCAGTATTTT.

The CDR3 DNA sequence: TGTGCCAGCGCCGCGGCCTACAATGAGCAGTTCTTC. Translation: CASAAAYNEQFF. V gene TRBV28 combines with J gene TRBJ2-1; D gene uncertain. Germline V gene sequence: CDR1 MDHEN, CDR2 SYDVKM. The CDR3 spans 12 residues. The V end lost 8 bases, the J end lost 2 bases, and 7 bases lay between the germline ends.

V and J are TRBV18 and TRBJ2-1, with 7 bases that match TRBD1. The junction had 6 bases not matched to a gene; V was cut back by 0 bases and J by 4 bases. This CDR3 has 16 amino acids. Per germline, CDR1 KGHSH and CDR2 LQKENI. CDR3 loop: CASSPPVRGKYNEQFF. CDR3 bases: TGTGCCAGCTCACCACCGGTCAGGGGGAAGTACAATGAGCAGTTCTTC.

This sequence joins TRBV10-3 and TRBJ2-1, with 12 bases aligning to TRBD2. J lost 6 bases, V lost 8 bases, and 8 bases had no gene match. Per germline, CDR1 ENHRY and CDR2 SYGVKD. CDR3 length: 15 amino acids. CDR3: CAIGLLAGGSNEQFF. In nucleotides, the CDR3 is TGTGCCATCGGTTTACTAGCGGGAGGTAGCAATGAGCAGTTCTTC.

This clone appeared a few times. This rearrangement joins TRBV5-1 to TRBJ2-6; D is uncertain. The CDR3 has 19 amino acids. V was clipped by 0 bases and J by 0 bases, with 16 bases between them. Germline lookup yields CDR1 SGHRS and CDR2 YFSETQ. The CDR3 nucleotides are TGCGCCAGCAGCTTGGCCCTCCTCACGTCGGGCTCTGGGGCCAACGTCCTGACTTTC. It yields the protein CASSLALLTSGSGANVLTF.

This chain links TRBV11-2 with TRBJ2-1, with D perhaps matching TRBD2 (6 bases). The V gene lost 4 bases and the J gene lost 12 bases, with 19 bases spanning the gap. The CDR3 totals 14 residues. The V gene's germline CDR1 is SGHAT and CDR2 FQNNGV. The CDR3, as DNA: TGTGCCAGCAGCTCGCCCTCCCCGCCCGGGGGGCAGTTCTTC. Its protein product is CASSSPSPPGGQFF.

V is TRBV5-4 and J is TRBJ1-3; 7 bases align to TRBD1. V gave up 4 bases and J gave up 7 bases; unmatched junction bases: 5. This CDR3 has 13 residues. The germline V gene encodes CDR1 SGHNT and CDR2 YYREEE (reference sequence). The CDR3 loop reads CASSVDRENTIYF. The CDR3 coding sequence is TGTGCCAGCAGCGTAGACAGGGAGAACACCATATATTTT.

The CDR3 coding sequence is TGTGCCAGCAGCGTAGCTGGGGACAGGGTAGAGCCCCAGCATTTT. It yields the protein CASSVAGDRVEPQHF. The gene calls are TRBV9 and TRBJ1-5, with 9 bases fitting TRBD1. CDR1 and CDR2 from the germline V gene are SGDLS and YYNGEE. The trim removed 0 bases at V and 8 bases at J, leaving 6 bases unmatched. The length of the CDR3 is 15 residues.

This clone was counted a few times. The CDR3 is CASSYSGRAETQYF. CDR3 DNA: TGTGCCAGCAGTTACTCGGGCAGGGCGGAGACCCAGTACTTC. V is TRBV6-5 and J is TRBJ2-5; possibly TRBD1 for D (5 bases). Germline V gives CDR1 MNHEY, CDR2 SVGAGI. Trimming cost V 0 bases and J 5 bases, with 10 bases left between them. This CDR3 is 14 amino acids long.

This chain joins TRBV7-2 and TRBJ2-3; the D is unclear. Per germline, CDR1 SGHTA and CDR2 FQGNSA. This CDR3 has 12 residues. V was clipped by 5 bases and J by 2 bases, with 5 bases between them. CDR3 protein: CASSAITDTQYF. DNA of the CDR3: TGTGCCAGCAGCGCGATCACAGATACGCAGTATTTT.

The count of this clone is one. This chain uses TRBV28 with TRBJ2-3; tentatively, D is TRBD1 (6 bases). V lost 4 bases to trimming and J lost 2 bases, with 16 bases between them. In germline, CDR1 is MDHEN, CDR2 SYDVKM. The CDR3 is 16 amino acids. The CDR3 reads CASSSSGTPNTDTQYF. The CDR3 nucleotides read TGTGCCAGCAGTTCCTCCGGGACACCGAACACAGATACGCAGTATTTT. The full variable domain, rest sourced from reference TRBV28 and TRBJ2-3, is DVKVTQSSRYLVKRTGEKVFLECVQDMDHENMFWYRQDPGLGLRLIYFSYDVKMKEKGDIPEGYSVSREKKERFSLILESASTNQTSMYLCASSSSGTPNTDTQYFGPGTRLTVL.

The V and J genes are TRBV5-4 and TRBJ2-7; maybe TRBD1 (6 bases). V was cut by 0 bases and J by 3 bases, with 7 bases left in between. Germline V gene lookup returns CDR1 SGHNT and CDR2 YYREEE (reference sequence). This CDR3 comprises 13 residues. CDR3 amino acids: CASSLGQDYEQYF. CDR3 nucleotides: TGTGCCAGCAGCTTGGGACAGGACTACGAGCAGTACTTC.

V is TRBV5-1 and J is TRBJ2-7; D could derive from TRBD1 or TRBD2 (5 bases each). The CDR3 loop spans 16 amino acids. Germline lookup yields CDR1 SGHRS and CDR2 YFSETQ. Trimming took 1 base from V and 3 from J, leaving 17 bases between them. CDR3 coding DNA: TGCGCCAGCAGCTTGTCCGGCCGGGACCGCCGCTACGAGCAGTACTTC. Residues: CASSLSGRDRRYEQYF.

In nucleotides, the CDR3 is TGTGCCAGCCTCACCAGAGAGACCCAGTACTTC. Residues: CASLTRETQYF. The chain carries TRBV2 and TRBJ2-5; D not certain. The length of the CDR3 is 11 residues. Germline V gene data show CDR1 as SNHLY and CDR2 as FYNNEI. V was shortened by 8 bases and J by 4 bases, with 8 bases between the two germline ends.

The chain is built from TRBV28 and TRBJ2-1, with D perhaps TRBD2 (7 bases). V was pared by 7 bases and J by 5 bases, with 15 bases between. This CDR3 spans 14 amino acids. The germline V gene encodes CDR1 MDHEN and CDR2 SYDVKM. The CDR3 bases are TGTGCCAGCACGTTGGGGGGGCTTAACAATGAGCAGTTCTTC. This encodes CASTLGGLNNEQFF.

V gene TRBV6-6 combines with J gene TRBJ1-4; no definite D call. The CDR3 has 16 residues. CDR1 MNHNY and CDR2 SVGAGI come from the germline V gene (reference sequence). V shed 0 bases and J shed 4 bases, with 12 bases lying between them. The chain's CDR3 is CASSYSLVHNNEKLFF. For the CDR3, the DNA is TGTGCCAGCAGTTACTCTTTAGTACATAATAATGAAAAACTGTTTTTT.

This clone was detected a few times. CDR3 nucleotides: TGTGCCAGCAGGCGGGGGGGAGCCTTGAACACTGAAGCTTTCTTT. Residues: CASRRGGALNTEAFF. This chain links TRBV21-1 with TRBJ1-1. TRBV21-1 is a documented pseudogene. The CDR3 is made up of 15 amino acids.

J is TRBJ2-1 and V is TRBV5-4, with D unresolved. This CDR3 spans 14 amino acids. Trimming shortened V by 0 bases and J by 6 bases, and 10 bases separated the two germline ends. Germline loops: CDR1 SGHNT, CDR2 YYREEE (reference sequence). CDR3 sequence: CASSLEWASNEQFF. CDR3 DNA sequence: TGTGCCAGCAGCTTGGAATGGGCGTCCAATGAGCAGTTCTTC.

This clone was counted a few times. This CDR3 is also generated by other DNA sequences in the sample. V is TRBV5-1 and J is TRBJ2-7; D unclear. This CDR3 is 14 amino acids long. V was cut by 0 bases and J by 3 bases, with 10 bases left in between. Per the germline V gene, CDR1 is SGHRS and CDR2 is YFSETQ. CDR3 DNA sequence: TGCGCCAGCAGCTTGGCGGCAGTCGACTACGAGCAGTACTTC. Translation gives CASSLAAVDYEQYF.

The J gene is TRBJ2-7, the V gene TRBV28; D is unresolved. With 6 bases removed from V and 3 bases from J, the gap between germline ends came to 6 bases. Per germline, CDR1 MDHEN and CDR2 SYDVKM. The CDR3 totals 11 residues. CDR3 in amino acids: CASRTIYEQYF. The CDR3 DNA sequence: TGTGCCAGCAGAACCATCTACGAGCAGTACTTC.

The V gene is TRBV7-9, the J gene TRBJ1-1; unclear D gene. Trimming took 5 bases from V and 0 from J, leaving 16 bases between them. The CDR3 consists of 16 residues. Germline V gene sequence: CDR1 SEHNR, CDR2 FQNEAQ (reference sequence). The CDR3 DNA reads TGTGCCAGCAGCCCCAGCCCGGTAATTATGAACACTGAAGCTTTCTTT. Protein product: CASSPSPVIMNTEAFF.

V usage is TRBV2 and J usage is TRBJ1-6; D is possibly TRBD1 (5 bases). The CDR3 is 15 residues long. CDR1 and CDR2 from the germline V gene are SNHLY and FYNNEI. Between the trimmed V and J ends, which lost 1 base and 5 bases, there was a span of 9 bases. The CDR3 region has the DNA TGTGCCAGCAGTGAAGGTCCGGGACATAATTCACCCCTCCACTTT. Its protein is CASSEGPGHNSPLHF.

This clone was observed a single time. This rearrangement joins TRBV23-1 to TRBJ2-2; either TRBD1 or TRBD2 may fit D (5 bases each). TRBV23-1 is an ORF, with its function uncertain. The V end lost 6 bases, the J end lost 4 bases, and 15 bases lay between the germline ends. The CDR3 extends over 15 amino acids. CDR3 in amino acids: CASSPPPGTTGELFF. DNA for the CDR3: TGCGCCAGCAGCCCACCTCCTGGGACCACCGGGGAGCTGTTTTTT.